This T cell receptor (beta chain) stems from a study of blood T cells in healthy people across ages. The CDR3 is 16 residues long. From germline, CDR1 is LGHNA and CDR2 YSLEER. The ends lost 0 bases at V and 7 bases at J; junction bases unmatched: 10. PCR was performed a second time for roughly 7 to 12 cycles using a sample-barcoded 5' primer and a J-beta primer mix. Tagging of each cDNA molecule was performed by a template-switch adaptor with 12 random nucleotides. TCRdb reanalysed the 5' RACE reads using MiXCR and keeps one entry per CDR3 protein. In the table there are some 1,500,000 distinct CDR3 sequences, approximately 39% of which are singletons.

J is TRBJ2-7 and V is TRBV4-3, with 9 bases that match TRBD2. This receptor was taken from a woman aged 18-35 years in good health. Sequencing input: blood. Written as DNA, the CDR3 is TGCGCCAGCAGCCAAGATTTAACTAGCGGGTACAATGAGCAGTACTTC. Its translation is CASSQDLTSGYNEQYF.